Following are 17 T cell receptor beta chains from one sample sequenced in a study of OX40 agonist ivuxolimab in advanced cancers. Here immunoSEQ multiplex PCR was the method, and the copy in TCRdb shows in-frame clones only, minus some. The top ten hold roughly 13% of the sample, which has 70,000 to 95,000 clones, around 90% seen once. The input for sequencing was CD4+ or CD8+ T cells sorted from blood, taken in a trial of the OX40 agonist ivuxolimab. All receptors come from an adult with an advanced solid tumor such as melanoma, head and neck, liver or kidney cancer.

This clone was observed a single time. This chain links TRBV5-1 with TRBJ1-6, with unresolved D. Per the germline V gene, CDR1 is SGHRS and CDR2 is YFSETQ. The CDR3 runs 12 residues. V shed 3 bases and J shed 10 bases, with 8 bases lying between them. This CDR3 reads CASSSDRSPLHF. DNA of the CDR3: TGCGCCAGCAGCTCGGACCGATCACCCCTCCACTTT.

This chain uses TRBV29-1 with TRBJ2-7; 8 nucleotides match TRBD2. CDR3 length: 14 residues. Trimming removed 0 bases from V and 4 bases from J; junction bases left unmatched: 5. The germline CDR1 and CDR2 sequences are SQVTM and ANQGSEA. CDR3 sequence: CSVEDPGGGYEQYF. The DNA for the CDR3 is TGCAGCGTTGAAGACCCGGGAGGGGGATACGAGCAGTACTTC.

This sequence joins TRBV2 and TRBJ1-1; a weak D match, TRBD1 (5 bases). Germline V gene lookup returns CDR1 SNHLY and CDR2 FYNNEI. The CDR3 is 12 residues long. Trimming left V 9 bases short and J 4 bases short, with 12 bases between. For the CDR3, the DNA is TGTGCCAGGCTCCAGGGAGGCACTGAAGCTTTCTTT. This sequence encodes CARLQGGTEAFF.

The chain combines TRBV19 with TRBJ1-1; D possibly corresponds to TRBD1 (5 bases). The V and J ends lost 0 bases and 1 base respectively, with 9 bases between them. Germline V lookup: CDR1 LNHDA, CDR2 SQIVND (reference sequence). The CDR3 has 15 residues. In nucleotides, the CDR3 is TGTGCCAGTAGTATAGATGGGACGACGAACACTGAAGCTTTCTTT. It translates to CASSIDGTTNTEAFF.

The CDR3, as DNA: TGTGCCAGCCTTATAGGGGGGGGTGGGTCTAATGAAAAACTGTTTTTT. This sequence encodes CASLIGGGGSNEKLFF. The chain has TRBV28 and TRBJ1-4, with D possibly being TRBD1 (6 bases). Trimming removed 8 bases from V and 3 bases from J, with 19 bases in between. Germline V CDR1 and CDR2: MDHEN, SYDVKM. The CDR3 has 16 amino acids.

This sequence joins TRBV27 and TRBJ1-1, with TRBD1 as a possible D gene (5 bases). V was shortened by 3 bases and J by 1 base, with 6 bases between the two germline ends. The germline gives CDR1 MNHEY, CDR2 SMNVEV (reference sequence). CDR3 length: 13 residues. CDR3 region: CASSFGQNTEAFF. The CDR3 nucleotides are TGTGCCAGCAGTTTCGGACAGAACACTGAAGCTTTCTTT.

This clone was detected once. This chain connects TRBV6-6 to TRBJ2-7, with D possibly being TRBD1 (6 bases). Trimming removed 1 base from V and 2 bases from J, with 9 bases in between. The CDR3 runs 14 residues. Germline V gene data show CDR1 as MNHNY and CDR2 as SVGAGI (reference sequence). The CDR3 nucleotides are TGTGCCAGCAGTTACTTGACAGGACCCTACGAGCAGTACTTC. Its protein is CASSYLTGPYEQYF.

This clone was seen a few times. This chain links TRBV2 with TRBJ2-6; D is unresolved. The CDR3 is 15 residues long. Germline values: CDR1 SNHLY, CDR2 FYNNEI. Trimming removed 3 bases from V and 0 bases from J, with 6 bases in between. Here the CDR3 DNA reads TGTGCCAGCAGTGATCTGGACTCTGGGGCCAACGTCCTGACTTTC. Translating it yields CASSDLDSGANVLTF.

The CDR3, as DNA: TGCGCCAGCAGCTTGGCCAGCGGCAGCTCCTACGAGCAGTACTTC. Amino acids: CASSLASGSSYEQYF. J is TRBJ2-7 and V is TRBV5-1, with a weak D call TRBD2 (5 bases). The CDR3 has 15 residues. Trimming left V 0 bases short and J 0 bases short, with 10 bases between. Germline values: CDR1 SGHRS, CDR2 YFSETQ.

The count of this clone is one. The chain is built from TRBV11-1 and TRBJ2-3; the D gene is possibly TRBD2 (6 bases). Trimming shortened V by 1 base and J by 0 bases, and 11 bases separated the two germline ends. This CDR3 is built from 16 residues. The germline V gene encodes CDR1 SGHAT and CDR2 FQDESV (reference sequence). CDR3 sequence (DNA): TGTGCCAGCAGCTTAGGAGTAGCGGCTAGCACAGATACGCAGTATTTT. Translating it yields CASSLGVAASTDTQYF. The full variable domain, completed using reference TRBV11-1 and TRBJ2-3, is EAEVAQSPRYKITEKSQAVAFWCDPISGHATLYWYRQILGQGPELLVQFQDESVVDDSQLPKDRFSAERLKGVDSTLKIQPAELGDSAMYLCASSLGVAASTDTQYFGPGTRLTVL.

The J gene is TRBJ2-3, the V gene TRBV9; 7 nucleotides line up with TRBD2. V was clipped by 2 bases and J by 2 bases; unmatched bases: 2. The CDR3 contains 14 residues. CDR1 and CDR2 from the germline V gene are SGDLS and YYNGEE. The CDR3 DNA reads TGTGCCAGCAGCGTGGGGGGGATCACAGATACGCAGTATTTT. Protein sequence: CASSVGGITDTQYF.

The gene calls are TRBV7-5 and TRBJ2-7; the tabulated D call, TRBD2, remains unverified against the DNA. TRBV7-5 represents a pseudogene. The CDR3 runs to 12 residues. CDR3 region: CASGEGTYEQYF. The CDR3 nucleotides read TGTGCCTCTGGGGAGGGGACCTACGAGCAGTACTTC.

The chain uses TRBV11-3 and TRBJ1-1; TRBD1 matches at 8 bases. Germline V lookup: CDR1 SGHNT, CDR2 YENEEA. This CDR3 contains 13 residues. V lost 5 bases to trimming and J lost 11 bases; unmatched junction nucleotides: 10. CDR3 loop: CASSPATGVKAFF. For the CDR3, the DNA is TGTGCCAGCAGCCCCGCGACAGGGGTTAAGGCTTTCTTT.

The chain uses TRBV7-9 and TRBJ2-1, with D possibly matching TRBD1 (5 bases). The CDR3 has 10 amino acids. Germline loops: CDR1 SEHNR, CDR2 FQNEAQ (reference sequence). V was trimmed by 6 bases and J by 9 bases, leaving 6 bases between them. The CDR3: CASRGVEQFF. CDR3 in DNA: TGTGCCAGCAGAGGGGTTGAGCAGTTCTTC.

The CDR3 protein is CASSFGLWGSDGYTF. CDR3 in DNA: TGTGCCAGCAGTTTCGGCCTTTGGGGTTCTGATGGCTACACCTTC. The V and J genes are TRBV28 and TRBJ1-2; no clear D. CDR1 is MDHEN, CDR2 SYDVKM, per germline. V lost 3 bases and J lost 6, with 17 bases in between. The CDR3 is 15 residues long.

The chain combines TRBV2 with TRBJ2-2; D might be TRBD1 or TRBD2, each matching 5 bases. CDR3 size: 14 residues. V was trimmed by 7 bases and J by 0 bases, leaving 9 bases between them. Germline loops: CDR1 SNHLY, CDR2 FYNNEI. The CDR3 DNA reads TGTGCCAGCAAAGCGGACACGAACACCGGGGAGCTGTTTTTT. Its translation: CASKADTNTGELFF.

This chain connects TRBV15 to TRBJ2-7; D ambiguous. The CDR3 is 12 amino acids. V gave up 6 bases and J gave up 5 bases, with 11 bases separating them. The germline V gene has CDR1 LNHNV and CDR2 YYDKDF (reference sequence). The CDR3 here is CATSIVSHEQYF. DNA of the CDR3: TGTGCCACCAGTATAGTTTCCCACGAGCAGTACTTC. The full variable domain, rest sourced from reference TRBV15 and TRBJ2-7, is DAMVIQNPRYQVTQFGKPVTLSCSQTLNHNVMYWYQQKSSQAPKLLFHYYDKDFNNEADTPDNFQSRRPNTSFCFLDIRSPGLGDTAMYLCATSIVSHEQYFGPGTRLTVT.